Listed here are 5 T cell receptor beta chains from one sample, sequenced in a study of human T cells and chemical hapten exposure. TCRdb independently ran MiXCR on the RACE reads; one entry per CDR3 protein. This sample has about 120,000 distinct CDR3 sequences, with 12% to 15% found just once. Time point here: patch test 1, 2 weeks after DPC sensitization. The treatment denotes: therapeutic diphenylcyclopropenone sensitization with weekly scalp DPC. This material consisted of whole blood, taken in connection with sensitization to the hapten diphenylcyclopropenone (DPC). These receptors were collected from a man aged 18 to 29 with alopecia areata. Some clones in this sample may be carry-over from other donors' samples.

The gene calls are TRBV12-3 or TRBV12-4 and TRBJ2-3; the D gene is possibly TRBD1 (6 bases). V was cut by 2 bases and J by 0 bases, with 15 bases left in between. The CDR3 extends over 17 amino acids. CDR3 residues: CASSLSSGTSSTDTQYF. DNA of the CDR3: TGTGCCAGCAGTTTATCTTCCGGGACATCTAGCACAGATACGCAGTATTTT.

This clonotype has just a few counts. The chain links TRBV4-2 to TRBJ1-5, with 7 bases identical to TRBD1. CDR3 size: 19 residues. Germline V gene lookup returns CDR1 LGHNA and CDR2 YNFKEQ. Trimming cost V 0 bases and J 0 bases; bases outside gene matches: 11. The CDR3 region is CASSQDVRGWDSSNQPQHF. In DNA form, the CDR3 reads TGTGCCAGCAGCCAAGATGTCAGAGGATGGGACAGTAGCAATCAGCCCCAGCATTTT.

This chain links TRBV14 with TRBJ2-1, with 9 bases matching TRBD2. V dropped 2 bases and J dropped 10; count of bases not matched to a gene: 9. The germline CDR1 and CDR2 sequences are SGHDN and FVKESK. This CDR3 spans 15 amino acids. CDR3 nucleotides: TGTGCCAGCAGCCAACAACCGGGACTAGCATGGGAGCAGTTCTTC. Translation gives CASSQQPGLAWEQFF.

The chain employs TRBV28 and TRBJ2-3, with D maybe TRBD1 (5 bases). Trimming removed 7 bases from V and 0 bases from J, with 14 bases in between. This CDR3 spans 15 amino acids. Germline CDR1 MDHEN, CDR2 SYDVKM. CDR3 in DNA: TGTGCCAGCAAATCCAGGGAAGCTAGCACAGATACGCAGTATTTT. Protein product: CASKSREASTDTQYF.

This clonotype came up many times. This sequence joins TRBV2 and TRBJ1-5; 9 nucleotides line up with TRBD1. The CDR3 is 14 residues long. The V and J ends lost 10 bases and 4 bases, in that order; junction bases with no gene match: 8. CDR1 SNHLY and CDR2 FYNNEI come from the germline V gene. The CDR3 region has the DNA TGTGCCATCTCCGGGACAGGGAGAAATCAGCCCCAGCATTTT. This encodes CAISGTGRNQPQHF.